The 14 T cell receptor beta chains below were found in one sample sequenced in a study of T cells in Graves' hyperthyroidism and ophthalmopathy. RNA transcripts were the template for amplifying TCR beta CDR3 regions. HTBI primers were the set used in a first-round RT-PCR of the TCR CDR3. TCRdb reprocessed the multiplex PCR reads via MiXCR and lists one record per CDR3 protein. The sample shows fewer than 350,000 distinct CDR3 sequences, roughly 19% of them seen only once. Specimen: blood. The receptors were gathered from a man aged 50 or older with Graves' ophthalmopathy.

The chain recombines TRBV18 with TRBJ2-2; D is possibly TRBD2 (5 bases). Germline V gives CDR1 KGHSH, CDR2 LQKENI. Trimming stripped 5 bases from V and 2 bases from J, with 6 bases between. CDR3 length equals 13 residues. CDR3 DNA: TGTGCCAGCTCAGAGGGCAACACCGGGGAGCTGTTTTTT. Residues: CASSEGNTGELFF.

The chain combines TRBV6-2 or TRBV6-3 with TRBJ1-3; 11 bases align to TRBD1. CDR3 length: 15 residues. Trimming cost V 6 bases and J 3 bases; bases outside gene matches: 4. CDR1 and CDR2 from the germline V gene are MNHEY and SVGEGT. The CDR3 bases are TGTGCCAGCAGGGGGACAGGGGGAGGTGGAAACACCATATATTTT. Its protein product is CASRGTGGGGNTIYF.

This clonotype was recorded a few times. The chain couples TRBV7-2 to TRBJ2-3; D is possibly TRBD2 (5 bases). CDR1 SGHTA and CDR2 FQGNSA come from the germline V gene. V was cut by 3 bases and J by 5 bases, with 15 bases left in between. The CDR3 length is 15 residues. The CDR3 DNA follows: TGTGCCAGCAGCTTGCAAGCGGCCCCGAAAGATACGCAGTATTTT. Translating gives CASSLQAAPKDTQYF.

The CDR3 loop is CSAREMGEKLFF. The CDR3 DNA sequence: TGCAGTGCTAGGGAAATGGGTGAAAAACTGTTTTTT. The gene calls are TRBV20-1 and TRBJ1-4, with no clear D. The CDR3 runs to 12 residues. In germline, CDR1 is DFQATT, CDR2 SNEGSKA (reference sequence). Trimming pared 3 bases from V and 7 bases from J, leaving 9 bases between.

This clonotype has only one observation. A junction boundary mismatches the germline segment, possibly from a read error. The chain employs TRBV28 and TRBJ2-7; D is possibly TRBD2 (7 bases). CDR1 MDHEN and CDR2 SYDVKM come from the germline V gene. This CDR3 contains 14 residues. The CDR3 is CASGGPGGKYEQHF. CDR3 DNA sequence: TGTGCCAGCGGAGGTCCGGGGGGCAAGTACGAGCAGCACTTC.

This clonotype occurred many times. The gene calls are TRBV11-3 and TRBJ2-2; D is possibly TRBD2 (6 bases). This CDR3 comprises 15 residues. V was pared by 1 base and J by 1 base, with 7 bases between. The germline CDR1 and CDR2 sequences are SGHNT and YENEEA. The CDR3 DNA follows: TGTGCCAGCAGCTTAGCTAGCGAGAACACCGGGGAGCTGTTTTTT. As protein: CASSLASENTGELFF.

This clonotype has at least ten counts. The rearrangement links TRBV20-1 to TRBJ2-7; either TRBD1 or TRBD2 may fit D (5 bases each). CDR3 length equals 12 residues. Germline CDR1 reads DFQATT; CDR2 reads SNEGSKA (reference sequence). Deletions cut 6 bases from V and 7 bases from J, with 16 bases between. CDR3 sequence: CSAPLGTSEQYF. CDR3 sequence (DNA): TGCAGTGCCCCCCTCGGGACGAGTGAGCAGTACTTC.

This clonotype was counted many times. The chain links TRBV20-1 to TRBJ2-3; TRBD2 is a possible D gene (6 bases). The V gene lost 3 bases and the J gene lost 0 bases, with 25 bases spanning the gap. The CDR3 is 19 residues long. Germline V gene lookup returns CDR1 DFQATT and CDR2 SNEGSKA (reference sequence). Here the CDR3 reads CSASSSGGAKHISTDTQYF. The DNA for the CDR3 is TGCAGTGCTAGCAGTAGCGGTGGGGCTAAGCACATAAGCACAGATACGCAGTATTTT.

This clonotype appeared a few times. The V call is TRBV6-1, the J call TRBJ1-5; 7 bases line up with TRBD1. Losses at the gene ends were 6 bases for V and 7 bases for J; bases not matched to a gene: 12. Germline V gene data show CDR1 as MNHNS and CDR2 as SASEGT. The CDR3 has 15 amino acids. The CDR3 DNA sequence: TGTGCCAGCAGAGATCAGGACCAGGGGGTACAGCCCCAGCATTTT. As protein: CASRDQDQGVQPQHF.

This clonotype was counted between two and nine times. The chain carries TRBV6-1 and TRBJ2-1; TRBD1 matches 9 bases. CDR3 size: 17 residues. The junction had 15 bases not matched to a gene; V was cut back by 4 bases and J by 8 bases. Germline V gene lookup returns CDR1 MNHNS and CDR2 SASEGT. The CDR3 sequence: CASSVPTGGAGGYEQFF. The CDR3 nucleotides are TGTGCCAGCAGTGTACCCACAGGGGGCGCCGGGGGATATGAGCAGTTCTTC.

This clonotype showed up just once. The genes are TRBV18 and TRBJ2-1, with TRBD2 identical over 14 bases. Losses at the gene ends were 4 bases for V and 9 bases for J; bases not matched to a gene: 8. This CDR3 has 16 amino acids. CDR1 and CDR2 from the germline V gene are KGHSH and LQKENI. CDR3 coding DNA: TGTGCCAGCTCACTTTCCGGGACTAGCGGGAGCCGTGAGCAGTTCTTC. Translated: CASSLSGTSGSREQFF. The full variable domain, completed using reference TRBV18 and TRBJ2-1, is NAGVMQNPRHLVRRRGQEARLRCSPMKGHSHVYWYRQLPEEGLKFMVYLQKENIIDESGMPKERFSAEFPKEGPSILRIQQVVRGDSAAYFCASSLSGTSGSREQFFGPGTRLTVL.

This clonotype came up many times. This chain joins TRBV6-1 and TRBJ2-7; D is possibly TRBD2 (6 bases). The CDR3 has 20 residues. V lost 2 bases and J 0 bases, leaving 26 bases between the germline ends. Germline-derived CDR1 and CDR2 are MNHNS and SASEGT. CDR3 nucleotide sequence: TGTGCCAGCAGTGAATTTCGAGGACCCCTATCGGGGGAAAGCTCCTACGAGCAGTACTTC. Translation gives CASSEFRGPLSGESSYEQYF.

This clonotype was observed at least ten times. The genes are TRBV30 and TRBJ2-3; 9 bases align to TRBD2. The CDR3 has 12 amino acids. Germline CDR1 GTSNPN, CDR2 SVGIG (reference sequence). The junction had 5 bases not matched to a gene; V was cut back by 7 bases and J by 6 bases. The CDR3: CAFSLAGDTQYF. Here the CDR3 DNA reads TGTGCCTTTTCGCTAGCGGGGGATACGCAGTATTTT.

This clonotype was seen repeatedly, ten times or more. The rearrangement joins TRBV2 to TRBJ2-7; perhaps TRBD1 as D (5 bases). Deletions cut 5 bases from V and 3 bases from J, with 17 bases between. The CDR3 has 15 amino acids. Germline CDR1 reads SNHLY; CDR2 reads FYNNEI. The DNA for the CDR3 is TGTGCCAGCAGTCAGGGCGGCCCGGCACTCTACGAGCAGTACTTC. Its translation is CASSQGGPALYEQYF.